The next 26 T cell receptor beta chains were all read from a single sample in a study of tumor-infiltrating lymphocytes in primary liver carcinoma. Taking about 17-33 mg of unsorted bulk tissue, the authors co-extracted RNA and DNA. TCR beta cDNA was reverse-transcribed from around 0.55 ug of total RNA. The reaction used a constant-region primer and ProtoScript II reverse transcriptase. What produced the TCR beta libraries was three nested multiplex PCR rounds using slightly modified ARM-PCR. A C-beta reverse primer and TRBV1-TRBV30 forward primers served in each of the first two PCR rounds, at 10 cycles apiece. TCRdb fed the multiplex PCR reads into MiXCR, producing one record per CDR3 protein. The data show 35,000 to 45,000 distinct CDR3 sequences, with roughly 80% seen just once and less than 50% held by the top ten. The sequenced material came from tumor-adjacent normal liver tissue. The receptors here all came from a woman aged 25 to 45 with primary liver carcinoma and hepatitis B virus infection.

By share, this clonotype counts as medium-sized. The chain couples TRBV11-1 to TRBJ1-1; tentatively, D is TRBD1 (6 bases). V lost 5 bases, J lost 0 bases, and 13 bases lay in between. The CDR3 covers 15 residues. Germline CDR1 SGHAT, CDR2 FQDESV (reference sequence). CDR3 sequence: CASSPRTVMNTEAFF. In DNA form, the CDR3 reads TGTGCCAGCAGCCCCCGGACAGTCATGAACACTGAAGCTTTCTTT.

As regards this clonotype: At one end the junction does not follow the germline gene, possibly because of a read error. The chain links TRBV4-3 to TRBJ2-3; no firm D call. Germline CDR1 reads LGHNA; CDR2 reads YSLEER. CDR3 length: 18 amino acids. This chain's CDR3 is CASSQSVWLCDPDDTQYF. The DNA of the CDR3 is TGCGCGAGCAGCCAGTCGGTCTGGCTGTGTGATCCCGATGATACGCAATATTTT.

Details on this clonotype: Compared with germline, one end of the junction differs, possibly owing to a read error. The chain joins TRBV7-8 to TRBJ2-7, with D hard to call. The CDR3 spans 14 residues. From germline, CDR1 is SGHVS and CDR2 FQNEAQ. The CDR3 DNA follows: TGTTCCAGCAACACCCTCCTGTTGTCCCCCGAGCAGTACTTC. Protein sequence: CSSNTLLLSPEQYF.

This chain connects TRBV6-5 to TRBJ2-3; D ambiguous. Germline lookup yields CDR1 MNHEY and CDR2 SVGAGI. CDR3 length: 15 residues. V was cut by 0 bases and J by 2 bases, with 9 bases left in between. The CDR3 sequence: CASSYSYGDTDTQYF. CDR3 DNA: TGTGCCAGCAGTTACTCGTACGGCGACACAGATACGCAGTATTTT.

As concerns this clonotype: The junction differs from germline at one of its ends, possibly a read error. The chain combines TRBV28 with TRBJ2-7; 10 bases fit TRBD1. Germline CDR1 is MDHEN and CDR2 is SYDVKM. This CDR3 region has 13 residues. DNA for the CDR3: TGCGCCAGCAGTTCGGGACAGGGGATCGGGCAGTACTTC. Protein sequence: CASSSGQGIGQYF.

This clonotype was counted a single time. A read error may produce the germline difference seen at one junction end. The chain joins TRBV11-2 to TRBJ2-7; no clear D. The CDR3 consists of 11 residues. CDR1 and CDR2 from the germline V gene are SGHAT and FQNNGV. CDR3 protein: CDSSPAYEQCF. CDR3 nucleotides: TGTGACAGCAGTCCCGCCTACGAGCAGTGCTTC.

For this clonotype: At one end the junction does not follow the germline gene, possibly because of a read error. The J gene is TRBJ2-1, the V gene TRBV6-2 or TRBV6-3; the D is unclear. CDR3 size: 14 residues. Germline V gene lookup returns CDR1 MNHEY and CDR2 SVGEGT. The CDR3 DNA is TGTGCCAGCATGAGTCAGCTGTACTACAATGAGCAATTCTTC. Translation: CASMSQLYYNEQFF.

Turning to this clonotype: Compared with germline, one end of the junction differs, possibly owing to a read error. The rearrangement joins TRBV12-3 or TRBV12-4 to TRBJ2-2; D might be TRBD2 (6 bases). This CDR3 has 14 residues. The CDR3 is CATGSGSNTGELVF. CDR3 DNA: TGTGCCACCGGGAGCGGTTCTAACACCGGGGAGCTGGTTTTC.

Notes on this clonotype: Sequence at one end of the junction differs from germline and may be a read error. DNA of the CDR3: TGTGCCAGTAGCTTGTTTGGGTGGTCAAGGGGGACTAGGGAAACCTACGAGCAGTACTTC. Its translation is CASSLFGWSRGTRETYEQYF. This chain uses TRBV5-6 with TRBJ2-7; 8 positions match TRBD2. Germline V gives CDR1 SGHDT, CDR2 YYEEEE. The length of the CDR3 is 20 residues.

The chain combines TRBV7-8 with TRBJ2-1, with D possibly TRBD2 on 7 matching bases. In germline, CDR1 is SGHVS, CDR2 FQNEAQ. This CDR3 comprises 16 residues. Trimming took off 5 bases at V and 1 base at J, with 15 bases between the two ends. The CDR3 coding sequence is TGTGCCAGCAGCCCCATGGGGGGGGCGTCCTACAATGAGCAGTTCTTC. Protein: CASSPMGGASYNEQFF.

On this clonotype: A read error is likely, as this CDR3 ends without the conserved phenylalanine or tryptophan. V and J are TRBV11-2 and TRBJ2-7, with TRBD1 identical over 10 bases. Germline-derived CDR1 and CDR2 are SGHAT and FQNNGV. This CDR3 is 17 amino acids long. CDR3 sequence reads: CASSPYTGTGASYQQYL. DNA of the CDR3: TGTGCCAGTAGCCCCTACACCGGGACAGGGGCCTCCTACCAGCAGTACTTA.

This chain links TRBV20-1 with TRBJ2-7, with D tentatively TRBD2 (6 bases). This CDR3 is built from 17 residues. Trimming removed 2 bases from V and 4 bases from J, with 24 bases in between. Germline CDR1 DFQATT, CDR2 SNEGSKA (reference sequence). In nucleotides, the CDR3 is TGCAGTGCTAGACACGCGTCCGCCCGGCGGGAAGGTTACGAGCAGTACTTC. Encoded protein: CSARHASARREGYEQYF.

Points on this clonotype: Mismatch with germline at one junction end may stem from a read error. This sequence joins TRBV4-3 and TRBJ1-2, with unresolved D. Germline V lookup: CDR1 LGHNA, CDR2 YSLEER. CDR3 size: 15 residues. The CDR3 loop reads CASSQGRISNYGYTF. The CDR3 DNA reads as TGCGCCAGCAGCCAAGGAAGGATCTCTAACTACGGCTACACCTTC.

The rearrangement joins TRBV20-1 to TRBJ1-1; D is unresolved. Trimming took 5 bases from V and 1 from J, leaving 17 bases between them. Germline loops: CDR1 DFQATT, CDR2 SNEGSKA (reference sequence). The CDR3 totals 15 residues. The CDR3 DNA is TGCAGTGCTCAATCGTACACCGGGAAGAACACTGAAGCTTTCTTT. Its translation: CSAQSYTGKNTEAFF.

Note on this clonotype: The junction departs from the called germline gene at one end, perhaps through a read error. The V gene is TRBV13, the J gene TRBJ2-1; D is uncertain. Germline loops: CDR1 PRHDT, CDR2 FYEKMQ (reference sequence). This CDR3 has 12 residues. CDR3 in amino acids: CASSFNNNEQLF. CDR3 DNA: TGTGCCAGTAGCTTTAATAACAATGAGCAGTTATTC. Using reference TRBV13 and TRBJ2-1 for the parts outside the CDR3, the full variable domain is AAGVIQSPRHLIKEKRETATLKCYPIPRHDTVYWYQQGPGQDPQFLISFYEKMQSDKGSIPDRFSAQQFSDYHSELNMSSLELGDSALYFCASSFNNNEQLFGPGTRLTVL.

To note about this clonotype: One end of the junction is discordant with germline, which a read error may explain. The DNA of the CDR3 is TGTGCCATCAGTGAGTCGGGCTATGAAACTGAAGCCTTCTTT. It encodes CAISESGYETEAFF. V usage is TRBV10-3 and J usage is TRBJ1-1; unclear D gene. CDR1 and CDR2 (germline): ENHRY, SYGVKD. This CDR3 has 14 amino acids.

This clonotype was observed a few times. Compared with germline, one end of the junction differs, possibly owing to a read error. CDR3 nucleotide sequence: TGTGCCAGGAGCTTAGCAAGGGGGTCTCAAGCTTTCTTT. Amino acids: CARSLARGSQAFF. The chain combines TRBV11-3 with TRBJ1-1; tentatively, D is TRBD1 (6 bases). Germline CDR1 SGHNT, CDR2 YENEEA. The CDR3 is made up of 13 amino acids. Full variable domain (remainder filled in from reference TRBV11-3 and TRBJ1-1): EAGVVQSPRYKIIEKKQPVAFWCNPISGHNTLYWYLQNLGQGPELLIRYENEEAVDDSQLPKDRFSAERLKGVDSTLKIQPAELGDSAVYLCARSLARGSQAFFGQGTRLTVV.

The genes are TRBV6-2 or TRBV6-3 and TRBJ2-1; D might be TRBD1 (5 bases). CDR1 is MNHEY, CDR2 SVGEGT, per germline. The CDR3 is made up of 14 amino acids. V lost 11 bases to trimming and J lost 7 bases, with 21 bases between them. The CDR3 loop reads CAGNSVIGANEQFF. The CDR3 bases are TGTGCCGGCAATTCCGTCATAGGGGCGAATGAGCAGTTCTTC.

About this clonotype itself: This is likely a read error, given that the CDR3 carries no conserved phenylalanine or tryptophan at its end. The chain is built from TRBV11-2 and TRBJ2-3; TRBD2 is a possible D gene (6 bases). There are 13 residues in the CDR3. Germline lookup yields CDR1 SGHAT and CDR2 FQNNGV. Trimming shortened V by 1 base and J by 11 bases, and 13 bases separated the two germline ends. The CDR3 loop reads CASSLAGVQGQYS. In nucleotides, the CDR3 is TGTGCCAGCAGCTTAGCGGGGGTGCAGGGGCAGTATTCT.

The table lists this clonotype with many counts. V usage is TRBV30 and J usage is TRBJ2-5, with D perhaps being TRBD1 or TRBD2 (5 bases each). V was shortened by 3 bases and J by 9 bases, with 23 bases between the two germline ends. The CDR3 extends over 15 amino acids. The germline gives CDR1 GTSNPN, CDR2 SVGIG (reference sequence). In DNA, the CDR3 is TGTGCCTGGAGCCCCGTGGGGACCGGTATGGGGGCCCAGTACTTC. It is translated as CAWSPVGTGMGAQYF.

This clonotype was counted only a few times. V is TRBV11-2 and J is TRBJ1-1, with a possible D match to TRBD1 (5 bases). This CDR3 spans 11 amino acids. Trimming stripped 5 bases from V and 11 bases from J, with 12 bases between. Germline V CDR1 and CDR2: SGHAT, FQNNGV. The CDR3 coding sequence is TGTGCCAGCAGCCTCGGGACGGACGCTTTCTTT. Amino acids: CASSLGTDAFF.

On this clonotype itself: One end of the junction varies from germline; a read error may be responsible. The V and J genes are TRBV4-1 and TRBJ1-2; D gene unclear. Looked up from germline, CDR1 is MGHRA and CDR2 is YSYEKL. The CDR3 runs to 12 residues. CDR3 DNA sequence: TGCGCCTGCAGCCAAGCGCGTAATGGCTACACATTC. Translation gives CACSQARNGYTF.

Of note for this clonotype: One end of the junction does not line up with germline, which may come from a read error. The chain combines TRBV6-6 with TRBJ1-2; D call uncertain. Germline CDR1 is MNHNY and CDR2 is SVGAGI (reference sequence). The CDR3 contains 15 residues. CDR3 loop: CAGSYSGGEPHDFTF. For the CDR3, the DNA is TGTGCCGGCAGTTACTCGGGTGGGGAGCCCCATGACTTCACCTTC.

Points on this clonotype: The CDR3 ends on some other residue instead of the conserved phenylalanine or tryptophan, so this is likely a read error. For the CDR3, the DNA is TGTGCCAGCAGCTTGGGGACTAGCGGACTAGAGACCCAGTACCTC. This codes for CASSLGTSGLETQYL. J is TRBJ2-5 and V is TRBV5-4; 10 bases are a match to TRBD2. Germline lookup yields CDR1 SGHNT and CDR2 YYREEE (reference sequence). This CDR3 region has 15 residues. V shed 0 bases and J 4 bases; nucleotides not matched to a gene: 3.

Comment on this clonotype: In this CDR3 the conserved last residue, phenylalanine or tryptophan, is missing, so a read error is likely. This chain uses TRBV9 with TRBJ2-3; 15 nucleotides match TRBD2. CDR3 length: 17 amino acids. Trimming cost V 1 base and J 6 bases; bases outside gene matches: 6. Germline V gives CDR1 SGDLS, CDR2 YYNGEE. The CDR3 DNA follows: TGTGCCAGCAGCGTATCCGGACTAGCGGGAGGGTGGGATACGCAGTATCTT. This translates into CASSVSGLAGGWDTQYL.

Note on this clonotype: A read error may produce the germline difference seen at one junction end. The rearrangement uses TRBV11-2 and TRBJ2-2, with D possibly called TRBD1 or TRBD2 (6 bases each). The CDR3 runs 14 residues. CDR1 and CDR2 (germline): SGHAT, FQNNGV. The CDR3 coding sequence is TGTGCCAGCAGCTTCTCGACGGGGGCCGGGAAGCTCTCTTTT. It specifies CASSFSTGAGKLSF.